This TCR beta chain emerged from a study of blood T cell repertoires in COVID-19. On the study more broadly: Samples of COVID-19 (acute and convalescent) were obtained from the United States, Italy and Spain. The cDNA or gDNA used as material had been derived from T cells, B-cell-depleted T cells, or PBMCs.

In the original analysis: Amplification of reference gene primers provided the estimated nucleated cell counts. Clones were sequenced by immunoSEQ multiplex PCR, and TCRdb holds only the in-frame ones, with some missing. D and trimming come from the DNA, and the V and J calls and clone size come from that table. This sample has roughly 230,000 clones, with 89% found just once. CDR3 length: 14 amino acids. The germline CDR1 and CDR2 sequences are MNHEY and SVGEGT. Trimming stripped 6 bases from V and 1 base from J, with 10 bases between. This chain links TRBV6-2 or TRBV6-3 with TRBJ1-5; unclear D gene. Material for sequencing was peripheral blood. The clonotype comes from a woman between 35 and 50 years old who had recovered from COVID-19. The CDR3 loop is CASSWTRSNQPQHF. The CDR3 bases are TGTGCCAGCAGCTGGACTAGGAGCAATCAGCCCCAGCATTTT.